The rows below give T cell receptor beta chains drawn from one sample of a study of OX40 agonist ivuxolimab in advanced cancers. Profiling relied on immunoSEQ multiplex PCR, and the TCRdb table lists in-frame clones only, not all of them. The sample holds about 58,000 clones, roughly 85% seen once. The sample was CD4+ or CD8+ T cells sorted from blood, taken in a trial of the OX40 agonist ivuxolimab. These receptors were taken from an adult with an advanced solid tumor such as melanoma, head and neck, liver or kidney cancer. CDR3s include the opening cysteine and the closing phenylalanine or tryptophan. The D gene is left open where the match is weak. Clone size is not always given. Where it is, it says once, few, many or a class for expanded clones.

j_call v_call clone_size cdr3_length d_call cdr3_aa cdr3_nt
TRBJ1-1 TRBV27 once 14 NA CASSTKTGGTEAFF TGTGCCAGCAGTACGAAGACAGGCGGGACTGAAGCTTTCTTT
TRBJ2-7 TRBV12-5 NA 14 TRBD2 CASAQSGGTYEQYF TGTGCTAGTGCCCAGAGCGGGGGGACCTACGAGCAGTACTTC
TRBJ2-1 TRBV11-3 NA 17 TRBD2 CASSLEGTSGAKDEQFF TGTGCCAGCAGCTTAGAAGGAACTAGCGGGGCCAAGGATGAGCAGTTCTTC
TRBJ1-3 TRBV6-6 NA 16 NA CASSPRALSSGNTIYF TGTGCCAGCAGTCCCCGGGCGTTGAGCTCTGGAAACACCATATATTTT
TRBJ2-7 TRBV5-4 few 14 NA CASSLAGGGDEQYF TGTGCCAGCAGCTTGGCAGGGGGAGGGGACGAGCAGTACTTC
TRBJ1-2 TRBV28 NA 14 NA CASSTTGQKYGYTF TGTGCCAGCAGCACGACGGGGCAGAAGTATGGCTACACCTTC
TRBJ1-2 TRBV6-5 NA 13 TRBD1 CASSATGPNGYTF TGTGCCAGCAGCGCGACAGGGCCCAATGGCTACACCTTC
TRBJ2-3 TRBV7-2 NA 16 TRBD2 CASSLAGSGGADTQYF TGTGCCAGCAGCTTAGCTGGTAGCGGGGGGGCAGATACGCAGTATTTT
TRBJ2-5 TRBV7-2 NA 15 NA CASTGEGAGQETQYF TGTGCCAGCACCGGGGAGGGGGCGGGGCAAGAGACCCAGTACTTC
TRBJ1-2 TRBV10-1 NA 10 NA CASSECGYTF TGCGCCAGCAGTGAGTGTGGCTACACCTTC
TRBJ2-7 TRBV4-1 NA 19 NA CASSQQSGVGPDGSYEQYF TGCGCCAGCAGCCAACAATCCGGGGTGGGGCCCGACGGCTCCTACGAGCAGTACTTC
TRBJ2-7 TRBV5-4 few 11 NA CASSSSYEQYF TGTGCCAGCAGCTCGTCCTACGAGCAGTACTTC
TRBJ1-3 TRBV7-9 NA 15 TRBD1 CASSWDSYSGNTIYF TGTGCCAGCAGCTGGGACAGCTACTCTGGAAACACCATATATTTT
TRBJ2-7 TRBV6-5 NA 15 TRBD2 CASTPYAGGAYEQYF TGTGCCAGCACCCCGTACGCGGGGGGGGCCTACGAGCAGTACTTC
TRBJ2-3 TRBV9 NA 16 NA CASSVVGGGRGDTQYF TGTGCCAGCAGCGTAGTTGGGGGGGGCCGTGGAGATACGCAGTATTTT
TRBJ2-7 TRBV6-6 few 15 TRBD1 CASSSSGQVAHEQYF TGTGCCAGCAGTTCGTCAGGACAGGTGGCCCACGAGCAGTACTTC
TRBJ1-2 TRBV6-6 once 13 NA CASSYSGAQGYTF TGTGCCAGCAGTTATAGCGGGGCGCAGGGCTACACCTTC
TRBJ1-2 TRBV6-6 NA 14 TRBD1 CASSYRTGTGADTF TGTGCCAGCAGTTACCGGACCGGGACAGGGGCGGACACCTTC